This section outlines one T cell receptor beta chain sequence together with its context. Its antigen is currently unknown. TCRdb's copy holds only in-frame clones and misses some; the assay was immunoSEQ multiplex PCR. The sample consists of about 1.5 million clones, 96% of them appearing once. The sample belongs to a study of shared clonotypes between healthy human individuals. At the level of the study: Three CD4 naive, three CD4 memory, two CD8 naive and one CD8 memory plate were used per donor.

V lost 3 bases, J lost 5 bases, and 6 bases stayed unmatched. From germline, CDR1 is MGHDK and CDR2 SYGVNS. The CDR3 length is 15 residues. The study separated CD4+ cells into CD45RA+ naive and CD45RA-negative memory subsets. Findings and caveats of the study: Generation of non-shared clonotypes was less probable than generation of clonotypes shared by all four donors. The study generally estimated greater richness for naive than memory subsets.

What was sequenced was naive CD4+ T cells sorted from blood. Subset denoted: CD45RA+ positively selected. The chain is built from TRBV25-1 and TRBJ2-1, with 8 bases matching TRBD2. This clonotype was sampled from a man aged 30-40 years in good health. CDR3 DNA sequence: TGTGCCAGCAGTGATCCTAGCGGGTTAGACAATGAGCAGTTCTTC. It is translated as CASSDPSGLDNEQFF.